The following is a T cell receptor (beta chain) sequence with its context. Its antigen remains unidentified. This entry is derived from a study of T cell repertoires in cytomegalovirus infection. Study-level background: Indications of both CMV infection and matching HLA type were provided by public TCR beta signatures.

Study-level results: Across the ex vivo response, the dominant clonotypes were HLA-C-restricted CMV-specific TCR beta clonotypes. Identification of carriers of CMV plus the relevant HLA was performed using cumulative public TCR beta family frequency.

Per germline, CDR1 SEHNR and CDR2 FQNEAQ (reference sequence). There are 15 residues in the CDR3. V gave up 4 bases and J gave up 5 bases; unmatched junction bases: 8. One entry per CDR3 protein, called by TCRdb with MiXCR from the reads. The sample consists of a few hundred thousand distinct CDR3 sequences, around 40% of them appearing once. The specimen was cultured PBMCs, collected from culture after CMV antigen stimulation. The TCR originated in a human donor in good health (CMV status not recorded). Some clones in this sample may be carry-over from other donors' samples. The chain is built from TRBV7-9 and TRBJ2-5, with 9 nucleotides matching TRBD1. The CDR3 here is CASSSTTGGGETQYF. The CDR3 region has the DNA TGTGCCAGCAGCTCCACAACAGGGGGCGGGGAGACCCAGTACTTC.